This T cell receptor (beta chain) came from a study of glioma-infiltrating T cells. Regarding the study as a whole: Patients with low tissue-blood divergence carried a signature set of shared blood CDR3 motifs. Above-expected tissue-blood divergence occurred in all gliomas, most in low-grade ones.

With respect to this clonotype: What it recognizes is unknown.

Using RNA template, CDR3s of TCR alpha and beta were amplified with iRepertoire arm-PCR. For one-step reverse transcription and amplification, roughly 95-400 ng of tissue mRNA or PBMC total RNA was used. One entry per CDR3 protein, called by TCRdb with MiXCR from the multiplex PCR reads. The data contain a few hundred thousand distinct CDR3 sequences, about two fifths of them singletons. Germline lookup yields CDR1 LGHNA and CDR2 YSLEER. CDR3 size: 15 residues. The V end was cut by 0 bases, the J end by 9 bases, with 15 bases between. This sequence joins TRBV4-3 and TRBJ1-5; TRBD1 might be the D (5 bases). This sequence was found in a human donor with low-grade glioma or glioblastoma, undergoing nonglioma brain surgery, or in good health (not recorded which). Sequenced material: glioma tissue, nonneoplastic brain tissue, or PBMCs (not recorded which). In nucleotides, the CDR3 is TGCGCCAGCAGCCAAGATCGGGGGGGATTGCTGCCCCAGCATTTT. Residues: CASSQDRGGLLPQHF.